This T cell receptor (beta chain) was captured by sequencing in a study of blood T cell repertoires in COVID-19. Overall study context: Donors in the United States, Italy and Spain gave samples during acute or convalescent COVID-19. Sources were T cells, B-cell-depleted T cells, or PBMCs; the material itself was cDNA or gDNA.

Original methodology: Using reference gene primer amplification, nucleated cell counts were estimated. The repertoire was sequenced with immunoSEQ multiplex PCR; TCRdb's copy has only in-frame clones and lacks some. Clone size and the V and J calls come from that table; the DNA yielded D and trimming. Seen here are 250,000 to 350,000 clones, less than 85% observed once, and the top ten hold roughly 1.5%. Germline CDR1 and CDR2: KGHSH and LQKENI. V was pared by 3 bases and J by 3 bases, with 9 bases between. The CDR3 runs to 14 residues. Those enrolled in Seattle joined during active infection and were followed longitudinally afterward.

The source material was peripheral blood. This clonotype originated in a human donor with COVID-19, enrolled during active disease. The donor label of this sample is uncertain. The chain has TRBV18 and TRBJ1-3; possible D gene TRBD1, 6 bases. Here the CDR3 reads CASSPTQGGNTIYF. Here the CDR3 DNA reads TGTGCCAGCTCACCGACACAGGGTGGAAACACCATATATTTT.